This T cell receptor beta chain stems from a study of CD8+ T cells in alopecia areata. Across the whole study: Percentage of affected scalp area was the basis on which treated patients' severity was scored.

The sequencing template was cDNA reverse transcribed from extracted RNA. The table came from immunoSEQ multiplex PCR; TCRdb's copy has only in-frame clones and leaves some out. This sample yields under 350,000 clones, of which 55% to 70% are seen a single time; approximately 1.8% belongs to the top ten. Documented treatment: oral pan-JAK inhibitor, 5-10 mg twice daily. V dropped 1 base and J dropped 8; count of bases not matched to a gene: 11. The CDR3 contains 15 residues. Germline CDR1 SGDLS, CDR2 YYNGEE. The sample was CD4+ T cells sorted from blood, taken at week 24, from a patient treated with tofacitinib. The receptor comes from a human donor with alopecia areata. The rearrangement joins TRBV9 to TRBJ1-2, with TRBD1 matching 7 bases. CDR3 nucleotide sequence: TGTGCCAGCAGCGTAACAGGACAGGAGGGACTCGGCTACACCTTC. It translates to CASSVTGQEGLGYTF.